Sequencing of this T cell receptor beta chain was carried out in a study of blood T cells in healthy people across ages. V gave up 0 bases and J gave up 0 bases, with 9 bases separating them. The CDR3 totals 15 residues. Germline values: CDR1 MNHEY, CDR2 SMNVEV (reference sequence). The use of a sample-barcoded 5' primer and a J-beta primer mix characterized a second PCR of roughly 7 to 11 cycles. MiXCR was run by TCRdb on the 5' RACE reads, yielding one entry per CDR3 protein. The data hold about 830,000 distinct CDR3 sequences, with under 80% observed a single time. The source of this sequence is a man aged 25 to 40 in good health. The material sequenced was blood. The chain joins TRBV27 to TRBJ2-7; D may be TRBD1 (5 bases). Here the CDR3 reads CASSLSVDTSYEQYF. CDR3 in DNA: TGTGCCAGCAGTTTATCGGTGGACACCTCCTACGAGCAGTACTTC.